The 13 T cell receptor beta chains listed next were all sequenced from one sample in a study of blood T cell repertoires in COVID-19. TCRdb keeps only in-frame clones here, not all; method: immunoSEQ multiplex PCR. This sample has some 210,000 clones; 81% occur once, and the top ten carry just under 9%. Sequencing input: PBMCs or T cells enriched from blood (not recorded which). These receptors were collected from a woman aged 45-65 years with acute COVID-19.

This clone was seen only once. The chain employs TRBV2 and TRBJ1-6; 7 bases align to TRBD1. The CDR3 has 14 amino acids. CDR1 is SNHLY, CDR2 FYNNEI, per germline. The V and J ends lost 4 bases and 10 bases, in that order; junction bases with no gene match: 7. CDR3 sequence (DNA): TGTGCCAGCAGTGGGGAAGGGGGCAGGTCACCCCTCCACTTT. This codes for CASSGEGGRSPLHF.

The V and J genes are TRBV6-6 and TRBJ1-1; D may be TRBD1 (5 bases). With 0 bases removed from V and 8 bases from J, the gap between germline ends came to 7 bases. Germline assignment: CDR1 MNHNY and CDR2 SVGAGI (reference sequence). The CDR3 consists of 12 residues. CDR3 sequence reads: CASSYSEGEAFF. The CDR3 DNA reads TGTGCCAGCAGTTACTCGGAGGGGGAAGCTTTCTTT.

This CDR3 reads CASSSRGLGTEAFF. The CDR3 nucleotides are TGCGCCAGCAGCAGCAGGGGGTTGGGCACTGAAGCTTTCTTT. The chain recombines TRBV5-1 with TRBJ1-1, with TRBD1 identical over 7 bases. Germline V gene sequence: CDR1 SGHRS, CDR2 YFSETQ. This CDR3 has 14 residues. The J segment lost 4 bases and the V segment lost 4 bases, leaving 7 bases of the junction unmatched.

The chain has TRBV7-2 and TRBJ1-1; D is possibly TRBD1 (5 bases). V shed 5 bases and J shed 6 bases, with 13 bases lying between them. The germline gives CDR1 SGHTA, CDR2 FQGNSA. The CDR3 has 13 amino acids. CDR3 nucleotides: TGTGCCAGCAGCCCAGGGCCGTTCGCTGAAGCTTTCTTT. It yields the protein CASSPGPFAEAFF.

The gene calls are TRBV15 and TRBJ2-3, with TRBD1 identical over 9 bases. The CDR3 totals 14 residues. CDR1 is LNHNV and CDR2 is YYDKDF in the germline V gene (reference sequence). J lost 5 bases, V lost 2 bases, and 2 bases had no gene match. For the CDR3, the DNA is TGTGCCACCAGCAGACCGGACAGGGGAGATACGCAGTATTTT. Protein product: CATSRPDRGDTQYF.

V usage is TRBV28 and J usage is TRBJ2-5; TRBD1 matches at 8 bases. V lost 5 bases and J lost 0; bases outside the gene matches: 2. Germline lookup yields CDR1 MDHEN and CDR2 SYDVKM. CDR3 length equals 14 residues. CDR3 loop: CASSRQGYQETQYF. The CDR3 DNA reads TGTGCCAGCAGTCGACAGGGGTACCAAGAGACCCAGTACTTC.

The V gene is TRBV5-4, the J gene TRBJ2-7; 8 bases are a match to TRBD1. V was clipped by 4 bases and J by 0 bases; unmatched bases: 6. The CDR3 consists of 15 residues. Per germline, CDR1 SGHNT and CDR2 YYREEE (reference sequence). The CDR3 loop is CASSATGDTSYEQYF. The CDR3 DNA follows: TGTGCCAGCAGCGCGACAGGGGATACCTCCTACGAGCAGTACTTC.

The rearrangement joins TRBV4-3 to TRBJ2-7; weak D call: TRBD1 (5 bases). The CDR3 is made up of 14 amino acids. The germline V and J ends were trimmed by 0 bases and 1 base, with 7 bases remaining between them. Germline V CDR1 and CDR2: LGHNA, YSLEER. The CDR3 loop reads CASSQEDSSYEQYF. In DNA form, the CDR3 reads TGCGCCAGCAGCCAAGAAGACAGTTCCTACGAGCAGTACTTC.

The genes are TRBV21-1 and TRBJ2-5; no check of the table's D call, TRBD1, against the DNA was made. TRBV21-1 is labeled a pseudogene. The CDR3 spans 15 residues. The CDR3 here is CASSKWTGGLETQYF. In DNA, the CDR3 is TGTGCCAGCAGCAAGTGGACAGGGGGGTTGGAGACCCAGTACTTC.

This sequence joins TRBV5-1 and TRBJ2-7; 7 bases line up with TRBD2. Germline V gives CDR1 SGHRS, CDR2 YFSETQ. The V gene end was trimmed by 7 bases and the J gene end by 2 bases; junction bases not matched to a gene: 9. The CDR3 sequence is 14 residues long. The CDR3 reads CASQPGTNPYEQYF. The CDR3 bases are TGCGCCAGCCAACCCGGGACTAACCCCTACGAGCAGTACTTC.

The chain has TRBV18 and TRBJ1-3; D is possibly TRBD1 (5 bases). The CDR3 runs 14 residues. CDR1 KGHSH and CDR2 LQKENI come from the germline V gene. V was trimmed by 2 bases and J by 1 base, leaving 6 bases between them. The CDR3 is CASSPGGSGNTIYF. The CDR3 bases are TGTGCCAGCTCACCAGGGGGGTCTGGAAACACCATATATTTT. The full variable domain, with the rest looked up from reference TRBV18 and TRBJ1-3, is NAGVMQNPRHLVRRRGQEARLRCSPMKGHSHVYWYRQLPEEGLKFMVYLQKENIIDESGMPKERFSAEFPKEGPSILRIQQVVRGDSAAYFCASSPGGSGNTIYFGEGSWLTVV.

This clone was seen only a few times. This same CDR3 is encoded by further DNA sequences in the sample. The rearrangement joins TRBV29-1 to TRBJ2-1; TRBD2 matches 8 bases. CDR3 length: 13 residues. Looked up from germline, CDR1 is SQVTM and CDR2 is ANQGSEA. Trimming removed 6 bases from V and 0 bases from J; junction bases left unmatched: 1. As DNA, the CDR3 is TGCAGCGTGGGGACTAGCTCCTACAATGAGCAGTTCTTC. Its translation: CSVGTSSYNEQFF.

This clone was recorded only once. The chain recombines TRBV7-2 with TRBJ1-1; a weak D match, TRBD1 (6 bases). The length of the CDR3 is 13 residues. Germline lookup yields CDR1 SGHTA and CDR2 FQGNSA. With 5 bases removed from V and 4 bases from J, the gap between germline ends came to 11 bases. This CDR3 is CASSLQGSTEAFF. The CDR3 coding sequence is TGTGCCAGCAGCCTACAGGGAAGCACTGAAGCTTTCTTT.